The present TCR beta chain was sequenced within a study of blood T cell repertoires in COVID-19. Study background: The cDNA or gDNA used as material had been derived from T cells, B-cell-depleted T cells, or PBMCs.

In the authors' workflow: Amplifying reference gene primers gave estimates of nucleated cell counts. Data came from immunoSEQ multiplex PCR; TCRdb stores just in-frame clones and leaves some out. That table supplies the V and J calls and clone size; D and trimming were determined from the DNA. The sample yields a few hundred thousand clones, about 88% seen once. Trimming removed 1 base at V and 1 base at J, with 12 bases between. The CDR3 sequence is 16 residues long. Germline-derived CDR1 and CDR2 are SGHTS and YDEGEE. The participants were between roughly 18 and 100 years old and came from roughly 25 US areas. Categorization into cohorts depended on clinical history that participants reported.

What was sequenced was PBMCs or T cells enriched from blood (not recorded which). This chain joins TRBV5-8 and TRBJ1-5; weak D call: TRBD1 (6 bases). This TCR was recovered from a young man with acute COVID-19. The CDR3 region has the DNA TGTGCCAGCAGCTTGCGTCAGGGGATGAGCAATCAGCCCCAGCATTTT. The encoded protein is CASSLRQGMSNQPQHF.